The 13 T cell receptor beta chains below were found in one sample sequenced in a study of CD8+ T cells in alopecia areata. Treatment of the sample: oral pan-JAK inhibitor, 5-10 mg twice daily. Extracted RNA was reverse transcribed, and the resulting cDNA served as sequencing template. The method was immunoSEQ multiplex PCR; TCRdb's version includes in-frame clones alone and lacks a portion of them. The data contain about 200,000 clones, about 65% of them seen just once; the ten biggest clones take up about 1.3%. The sample here was CD4+ T cells sorted from blood, taken at approximately week 50, from a patient treated with tofacitinib. The receptors derive from a human donor with alopecia areata.

In its sample, this clone was seen a few times. The chain links TRBV27 to TRBJ1-5, with unresolved D. This CDR3 spans 9 amino acids. From germline, CDR1 is MNHEY and CDR2 SMNVEV (reference sequence). V was trimmed by 3 bases and J by 11 bases, leaving 2 bases between them. The chain's CDR3 is CASSFAQHF. For the CDR3, the DNA is TGTGCCAGCAGTTTTGCCCAGCATTTT.

The chain links TRBV14 to TRBJ2-3; D remains ambiguous. Per germline, CDR1 SGHDN and CDR2 FVKESK. The CDR3 contains 12 residues. The V gene lost 2 bases and the J gene lost 2 bases, with 2 bases spanning the gap. The CDR3 sequence is CASSQFTDTQYF. CDR3 DNA: TGTGCCAGCAGCCAATTCACAGATACGCAGTATTTT.

Only one count was recorded for this clone. The chain combines TRBV5-1 with TRBJ2-7; D is unresolved. Trimming pared 2 bases from V and 4 bases from J, leaving 13 bases between. Germline lookup yields CDR1 SGHRS and CDR2 YFSETQ. The CDR3 covers 14 residues. The CDR3 region has the DNA TGCGCCAGCAGCTTATCGAATTTGGGGTACGAGCAGTACTTC. Amino acids: CASSLSNLGYEQYF.

This clone came up once. An end of the junction differs from the germline gene, which may be a read error. The chain has TRBV5-4 and TRBJ1-4; possibly TRBD1 for D (6 bases). The CDR3 is made up of 17 amino acids. The germline V gene encodes CDR1 SGHNT and CDR2 YYREEE (reference sequence). The CDR3 is CASSRGPGEATNEELFF. DNA of the CDR3: TGTGCCAGCAGCCGGGGACCAGGGGAAGCAACTAATGAAGAACTGTTTTTT.

This chain connects TRBV29-1 to TRBJ1-1, with a tentative D call TRBD1 (5 bases). Germline V gives CDR1 SQVTM, CDR2 ANQGSEA. The V gene lost 1 base and the J gene lost 9 bases, with 9 bases spanning the gap. The CDR3 contains 11 residues. The CDR3 spells CSVEVPGKAFF. In DNA form, the CDR3 reads TGCAGCGTTGAAGTCCCAGGGAAAGCTTTCTTT. The full variable domain, rest sourced from reference TRBV29-1 and TRBJ1-1, is SAVISQKPSRDICQRGTSLTIQCQVDSQVTMMFWYRQQPGQSLTLIATANQGSEATYESGFVIDKFPISRPNLTFSTLTVSNMSPEDSSIYLCSVEVPGKAFFGQGTRLTVV.

The chain uses TRBV29-1 and TRBJ1-4, with D unresolved. Germline assignment: CDR1 SQVTM and CDR2 ANQGSEA. This CDR3 contains 14 residues. Trimming stripped 0 bases from V and 8 bases from J, with 13 bases between. The CDR3 spells CSVEDPLGSEKLFF. CDR3 coding DNA: TGCAGCGTTGAAGACCCCCTGGGGTCCGAAAAACTGTTTTTT.

CDR3 coding DNA: TGTGCCAGCAGCGTAGTTCGGGGACACTTGAGCTCCTACGAGCAGTACTTC. Amino acid sequence: CASSVVRGHLSSYEQYF. V gene TRBV9 combines with J gene TRBJ2-7, with D possibly matching TRBD1 (6 bases). V was cut by 0 bases and J by 0 bases, with 16 bases left in between. The CDR3 has 17 amino acids. Germline CDR1 is SGDLS and CDR2 is YYNGEE.

This chain uses TRBV7-2 with TRBJ1-6; D remains ambiguous. The V end was cut by 5 bases, the J end by 8 bases, with 19 bases between. Germline V CDR1 and CDR2: SGHTA, FQGNSA. This CDR3 contains 16 residues. The CDR3 bases are TGTGCCAGCAGCCAATTCATAACCTTGGAAGATTCACCCCTCCACTTT. It encodes CASSQFITLEDSPLHF.

CDR3 DNA: TGCAGCGTATCCCGGCAGGGCGGCAATGAGCAGTTCTTC. Its protein product is CSVSRQGGNEQFF. V and J are TRBV29-1 and TRBJ2-1; possible D gene TRBD1, 5 bases. The CDR3 covers 13 residues. Trimming took 6 bases from V and 6 from J, leaving 15 bases between them. Germline CDR1 is SQVTM and CDR2 is ANQGSEA.

V and J are TRBV29-1 and TRBJ1-1; 9 nucleotides align to TRBD1. V gave up 6 bases and J gave up 10 bases; unmatched junction bases: 15. The germline V gene encodes CDR1 SQVTM and CDR2 ANQGSEA. The CDR3 totals 14 residues. CDR3 bases: TGCAGCGTGGGGGGACAGGGAAATTTTGTGGCAGCTTTCTTT. As protein: CSVGGQGNFVAAFF.

This sequence joins TRBV9 and TRBJ2-1; 7 bases fit TRBD2. The CDR3 consists of 16 residues. V trimming: 3 bases; J trimming: 6 bases; junction bases outside the gene matches: 12. Per germline, CDR1 SGDLS and CDR2 YYNGEE. This CDR3 reads CASSGQEGAGLNEQFF. The CDR3 nucleotides are TGTGCCAGCAGCGGCCAGGAGGGAGCGGGGCTCAATGAGCAGTTCTTC.

The V call is TRBV5-1, the J call TRBJ2-2; D is undetermined. The V gene's germline CDR1 is SGHRS and CDR2 YFSETQ. Trimming pared 0 bases from V and 6 bases from J, leaving 9 bases between. The length of the CDR3 is 14 residues. The DNA of the CDR3 is TGCGCCAGCAGCTTGGACGGGCAGGCCGGGGAGCTGTTTTTT. It codes for CASSLDGQAGELFF.

The chain uses TRBV5-6 and TRBJ1-1, with 10 bases aligning to TRBD1. The ends lost 4 bases at V and 4 bases at J; junction bases unmatched: 10. The germline gives CDR1 SGHDT, CDR2 YYEEEE. The CDR3 extends over 16 amino acids. The CDR3 loop reads CASSKPRTGGSTEAFF. The CDR3 DNA follows: TGTGCCAGCAGCAAACCGCGGACAGGGGGTAGCACTGAAGCTTTCTTT.